This record covers a single TCR beta chain. Authors' data handling: Counts of nucleated cells, estimated from reference gene primer amplification, were obtained. Method: immunoSEQ multiplex PCR; TCRdb's copy keeps in-frame clones and lacks some. The V and J calls and the clone size are those of that table, but D and trimming were determined from the DNA. This table holds some 260,000 clones, about 88% found once. The data derive from a study of blood T cell repertoires in COVID-19. The overall study: Samples came from the United States, Italy and Spain, spanning acute and convalescent COVID-19. T cells, B-cell-depleted T cells, or PBMCs provided the cDNA or gDNA that served as material.

The CDR3 runs 14 residues. Trimming took 3 bases from V and 7 from J, leaving 10 bases between them. The germline V gene has CDR1 MNHEY and CDR2 SVGAGI. This TCR was recovered from a woman aged 40 to 55 who had recovered from COVID-19. The chain employs TRBV6-5 and TRBJ1-6, with D unresolved. The sample consisted of peripheral blood. In DNA form, the CDR3 reads TGTGCCAGCAGTTATTTGTTTGGCAATTCACCCCTCCACTTT. Translating it yields CASSYLFGNSPLHF.